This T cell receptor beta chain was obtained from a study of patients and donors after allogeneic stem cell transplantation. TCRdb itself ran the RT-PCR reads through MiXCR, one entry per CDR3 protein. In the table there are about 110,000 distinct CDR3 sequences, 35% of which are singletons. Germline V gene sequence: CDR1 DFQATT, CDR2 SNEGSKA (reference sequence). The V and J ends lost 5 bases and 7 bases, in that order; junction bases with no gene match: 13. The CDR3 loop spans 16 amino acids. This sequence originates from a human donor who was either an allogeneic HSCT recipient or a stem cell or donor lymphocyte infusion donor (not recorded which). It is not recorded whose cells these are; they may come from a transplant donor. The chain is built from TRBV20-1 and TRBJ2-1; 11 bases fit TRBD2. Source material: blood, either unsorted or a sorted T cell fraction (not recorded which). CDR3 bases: TGCAGTGCTCTGGCATTAGCGGGAGGGCCCTCGAATGAGCAGTTCTTC. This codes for CSALALAGGPSNEQFF.